Each of the 17 T cell receptor beta chains below was sequenced from the same sample in a study of monozygotic twins with inflammatory bowel disease. TCRdb reprocessed the 5' RACE reads, with one entry per CDR3 protein and no DNA. This sample's clone table lists some 450,000 distinct CDR3 sequences. The sequenced sample was blood. The receptor source for this set is a human donor with ulcerative colitis or Crohn's disease, or a healthy co-twin of an affected twin (not recorded which).

The chain couples TRBV12-3 or TRBV12-4 to TRBJ2-1. This CDR3 is built from 18 residues. The CDR3 loop is CASSLALSGAPSYNEQFF.

This rearrangement joins TRBV2 to TRBJ2-2; TCRdb's D gene call, TRBD2, goes unchecked for lack of DNA. Germline lookup yields CDR1 SNHLY and CDR2 FYNNEI. This CDR3 spans 14 amino acids. CDR3 region: CASRSGGNTGELFF.

The chain links TRBV5-5 to TRBJ1-6; TCRdb reports TRBD1, a call that lacks DNA to check it against. This CDR3 has 13 amino acids. CDR1 and CDR2 (germline): SGHKS, YYEKEE (reference sequence). CDR3 in amino acids: CASSDTGNSPLHF.

The rearrangement joins TRBV12-3 or TRBV12-4 to TRBJ2-2; TCRdb picks TRBD1, but there is no DNA to check that call. The CDR3 runs 17 residues. This CDR3 is CASSLAAPGANTGELFF.

The V and J genes are TRBV20-1 and TRBJ2-1. This CDR3 is built from 14 residues. Germline V lookup: CDR1 DFQATT, CDR2 SNEGSKA (reference sequence). Here the CDR3 reads CSGELLNSYNEQFF.

The CDR3: CASSLGGLAKNTGELFF. V gene TRBV7-3 combines with J gene TRBJ2-2; TCRdb's D call, TRBD2, is unchecked because there is no DNA. Germline V gives CDR1 SGHTA, CDR2 FQGTGA. The length of the CDR3 is 17 residues.

The chain has TRBV7-2 and TRBJ1-4; TCRdb selects TRBD1, and the lack of DNA leaves this call unchecked. CDR1 and CDR2 from the germline V gene are SGHTA and FQGNSA. The CDR3 is 17 amino acids. CDR3 in amino acids: CASSLGSRAAHNEKLFF.

The rearrangement joins TRBV4-1 to TRBJ2-7; with no DNA, the TCRdb D assignment of TRBD1 cannot be verified. The CDR3 sequence is 17 residues long. Per the germline V gene, CDR1 is MGHRA and CDR2 is YSYEKL. CDR3 amino acids: CASSQVQDTYSSYEQYF.

The chain links TRBV12-3 or TRBV12-4 to TRBJ1-2; the TCRdb D gene call, TRBD1, has no DNA to confirm it. The CDR3 has 16 residues. The CDR3 is CASSLYRGPIRGGYTF.

The chain recombines TRBV6-5 with TRBJ1-5. This CDR3 has 17 residues. The germline V gene encodes CDR1 MNHEY and CDR2 SVGAGI. The CDR3 reads CASSYGLPKTSNQPQHF.

The chain uses TRBV29-1 and TRBJ2-3; without DNA, the TCRdb call of TRBD1 cannot be checked. The germline V gene encodes CDR1 SQVTM and CDR2 ANQGSEA. The CDR3 runs 13 residues. Here the CDR3 reads CSVRQGTTDTQYF.

The chain carries TRBV6-6 and TRBJ2-4; with no DNA, the TCRdb D assignment of TRBD1 cannot be verified. The CDR3 contains 12 residues. The germline V gene has CDR1 MNHNY and CDR2 SVGAGI (reference sequence). The CDR3 region is CASSLGENIQYF.

V usage is TRBV6-5 and J usage is TRBJ2-7; the D gene TCRdb calls, TRBD1, cannot be checked with no DNA. The CDR3 loop spans 17 amino acids. Germline values: CDR1 MNHEY, CDR2 SVGAGI. The CDR3 loop reads CASSYLSSGELSYEQYF.

The chain uses TRBV5-5 and TRBJ2-1. The CDR3 runs 14 residues. The germline CDR1 and CDR2 sequences are SGHKS and YYEKEE (reference sequence). This chain's CDR3 is CASTLIPLNSEQFF.

J is TRBJ1-6 and V is TRBV12-3 or TRBV12-4. This CDR3 has 14 residues. The CDR3 sequence: CASTLGGPNSPLHF.

The chain links TRBV5-6 to TRBJ2-1; TCRdb designates TRBD2, a call that cannot be tested without DNA. The germline V gene has CDR1 SGHDT and CDR2 YYEEEE. CDR3 length equals 15 residues. CDR3 in amino acids: CASSLAGAAYNEQFF.

This chain uses TRBV3-1 with TRBJ2-5; TCRdb indicates TRBD2, and absent DNA this call remains unverified. The V gene's germline CDR1 is LGHDT and CDR2 YNNKEL (reference sequence). The CDR3 consists of 13 residues. The chain's CDR3 is CASRPTSTETQYF.